This TCR beta chain was sequenced during a study of cytomegalovirus exposure and HLA in healthy donors. PCR primers comprised 60 Vbeta and 13 Jbeta primers. Method: immunoSEQ multiplex PCR; TCRdb's copy keeps in-frame clones and lacks some. The sample shows approximately 110,000 clones, about 81% of them seen only once. Sequenced input: PBMCs. This clonotype was obtained from a woman younger than 45 in good health and CMV-seronegative.

CDR3: CASRERGADTQYF. CDR3 DNA: TGCGCCAGCAGAGAGCGGGGGGCAGATACGCAGTATTTT. The genes are TRBV5-1 and TRBJ2-3; 9 nucleotides line up with TRBD2. Per the germline V gene, CDR1 is SGHRS and CDR2 is YFSETQ. Germline trimming cut 5 bases from V and 4 bases from J; bases unmatched to any gene: 2. The CDR3 is 13 residues long.